This T cell receptor beta chain was retrieved from a study of T cells after yellow fever vaccination. The ends lost 5 bases at V and 0 bases at J; junction bases unmatched: 8. CDR3 length: 16 amino acids. The germline V gene has CDR1 SGHTA and CDR2 FQGNSA. TCRdb called the 5' RACE reads again in MiXCR, with one record for every CDR3 protein. The sample lists approximately 510,000 distinct CDR3 sequences; 21% were seen once. Sequenced here: PBMCs, sampled roughly 20 days after the first yellow fever vaccination. The gene calls are TRBV7-2 and TRBJ2-3; the match to TRBD2 covers 7 bases. The clonotype was recovered from a man aged 18 to 30 who received the YFV17D yellow fever vaccine. For the CDR3, the DNA is TGTGCCAGCAGCCCCTGGGGGGGGGATAGCACAGATACGCAGTATTTT. Amino acids: CASSPWGGDSTDTQYF.